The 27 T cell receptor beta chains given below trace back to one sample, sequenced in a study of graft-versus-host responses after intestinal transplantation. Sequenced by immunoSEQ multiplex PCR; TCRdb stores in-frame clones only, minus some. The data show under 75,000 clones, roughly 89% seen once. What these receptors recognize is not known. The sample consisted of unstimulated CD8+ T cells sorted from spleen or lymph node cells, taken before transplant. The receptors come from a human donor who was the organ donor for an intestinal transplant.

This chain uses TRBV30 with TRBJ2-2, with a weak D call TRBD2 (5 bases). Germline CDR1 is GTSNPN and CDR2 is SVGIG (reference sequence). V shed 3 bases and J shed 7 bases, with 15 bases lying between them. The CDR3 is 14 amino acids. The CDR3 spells CAWSAGVRGGELFF. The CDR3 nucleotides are TGTGCCTGGAGCGCCGGGGTCCGGGGCGGGGAGCTGTTTTTT.

CDR3 nucleotides: TGTGCCAGCAGCTTAGCCCTAGCCAAAAACATTCAGTACTTC. It yields the protein CASSLALAKNIQYF. The chain uses TRBV7-9 and TRBJ2-4; D ambiguous. Looked up from germline, CDR1 is SEHNR and CDR2 is FQNEAQ (reference sequence). With 0 bases removed from V and 0 bases from J, the gap between germline ends came to 3 bases. This CDR3 spans 14 amino acids.

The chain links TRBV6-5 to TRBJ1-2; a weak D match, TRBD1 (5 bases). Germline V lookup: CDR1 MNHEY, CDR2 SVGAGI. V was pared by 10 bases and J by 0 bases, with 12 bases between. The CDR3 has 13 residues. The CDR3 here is CATIQESNYGYTF. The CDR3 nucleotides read TGTGCCACCATACAGGAATCTAACTATGGCTACACCTTC.

The CDR3 region is CASSPRQGSGSTNEKLFF. In DNA, the CDR3 is TGTGCCAGCTCACCGCGACAGGGGTCCGGTTCAACTAATGAAAAACTGTTTTTT. The rearrangement joins TRBV18 to TRBJ1-4, with TRBD1 matching 8 bases. This CDR3 is 18 amino acids long. CDR1 is KGHSH, CDR2 LQKENI, per germline. With V trimmed by 3 bases and J by 0 bases, 9 bases remained unmatched.

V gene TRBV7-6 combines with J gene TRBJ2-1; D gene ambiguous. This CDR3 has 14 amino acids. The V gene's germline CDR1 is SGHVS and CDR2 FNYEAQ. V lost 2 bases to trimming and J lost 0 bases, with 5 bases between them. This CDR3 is CASSLLLSYNEQFF. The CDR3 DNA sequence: TGTGCCAGCAGCTTACTTCTCTCCTACAATGAGCAGTTCTTC.

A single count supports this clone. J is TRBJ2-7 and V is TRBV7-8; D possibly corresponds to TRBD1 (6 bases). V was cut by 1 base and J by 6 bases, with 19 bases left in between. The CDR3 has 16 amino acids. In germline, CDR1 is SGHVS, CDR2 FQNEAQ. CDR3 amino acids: CASSLGGPQGPSEQYV. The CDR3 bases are TGTGCCAGCAGCTTAGGGGGTCCACAGGGTCCCAGCGAGCAGTACGTC.

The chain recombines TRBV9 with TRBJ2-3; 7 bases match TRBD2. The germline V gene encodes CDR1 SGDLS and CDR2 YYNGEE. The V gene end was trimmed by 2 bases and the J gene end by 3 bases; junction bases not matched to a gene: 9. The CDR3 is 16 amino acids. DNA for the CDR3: TGTGCCAGCAGCGTCTTCGGGGGACTATTGACAGATACGCAGTATTTT. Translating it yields CASSVFGGLLTDTQYF.

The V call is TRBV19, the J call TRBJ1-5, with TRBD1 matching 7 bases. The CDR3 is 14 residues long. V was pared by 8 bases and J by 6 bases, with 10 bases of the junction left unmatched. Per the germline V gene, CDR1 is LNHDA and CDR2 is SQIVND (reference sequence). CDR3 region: CASAGQEWSQPQHF. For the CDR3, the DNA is TGTGCCAGTGCTGGACAGGAGTGGAGTCAGCCCCAGCATTTT.

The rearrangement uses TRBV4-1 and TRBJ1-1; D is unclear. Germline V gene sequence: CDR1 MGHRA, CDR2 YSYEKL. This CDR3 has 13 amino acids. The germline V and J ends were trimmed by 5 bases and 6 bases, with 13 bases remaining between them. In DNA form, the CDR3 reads TGCGCCAGCAGCGGCCGCGCGGGCCCTGAAGCTTTCTTT. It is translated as CASSGRAGPEAFF.

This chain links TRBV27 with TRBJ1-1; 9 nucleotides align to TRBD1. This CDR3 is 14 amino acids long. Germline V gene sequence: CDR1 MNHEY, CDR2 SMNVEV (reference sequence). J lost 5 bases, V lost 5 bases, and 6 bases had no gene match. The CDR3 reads CASSPTGGFTEAFF. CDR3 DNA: TGTGCCAGCAGTCCCACAGGGGGCTTTACTGAAGCTTTCTTT.

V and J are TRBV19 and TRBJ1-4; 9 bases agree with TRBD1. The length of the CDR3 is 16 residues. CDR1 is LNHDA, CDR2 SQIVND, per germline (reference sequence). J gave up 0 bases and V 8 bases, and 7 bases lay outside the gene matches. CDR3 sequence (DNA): TGTGCCAGTCTCGGGACAGGGAGAGCAACTAATGAAAAACTGTTTTTT. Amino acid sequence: CASLGTGRATNEKLFF.

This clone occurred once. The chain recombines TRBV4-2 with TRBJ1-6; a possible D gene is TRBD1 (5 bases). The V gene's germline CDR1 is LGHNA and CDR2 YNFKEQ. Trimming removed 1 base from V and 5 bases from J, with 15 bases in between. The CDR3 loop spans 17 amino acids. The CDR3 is CASSQAPRAVNNSPLHF. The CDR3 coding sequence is TGTGCCAGCAGCCAAGCCCCCAGGGCAGTGAATAATTCACCCCTCCACTTT.

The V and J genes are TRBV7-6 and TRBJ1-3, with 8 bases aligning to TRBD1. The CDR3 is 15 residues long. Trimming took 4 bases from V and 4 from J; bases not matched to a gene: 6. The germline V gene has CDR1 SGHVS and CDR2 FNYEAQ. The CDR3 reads CASSSGQGGGNTIYF. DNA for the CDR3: TGTGCCAGCAGCTCTGGACAGGGTGGGGGAAACACCATATATTTT.

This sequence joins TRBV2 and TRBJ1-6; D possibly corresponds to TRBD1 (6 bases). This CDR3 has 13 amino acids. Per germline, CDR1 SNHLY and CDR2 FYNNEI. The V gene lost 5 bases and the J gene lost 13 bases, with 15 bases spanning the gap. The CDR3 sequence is CASSPTGFRPLHF. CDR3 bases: TGTGCCAGCAGTCCGACAGGATTCAGGCCCCTCCACTTT. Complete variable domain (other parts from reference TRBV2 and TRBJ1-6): EPEVTQTPSHQVTQMGQEVILRCVPISNHLYFYWYRQILGQKVEFLVSFYNNEISEKSEIFDDQFSVERPDGSNFTLKIRSTKLEDSAMYFCASSPTGFRPLHFGNGTRLTVT.

The CDR3 sequence is CASSAGTGVNSQGNTIYF. The DNA for the CDR3 is TGTGCCAGCAGCGCGGGGACAGGGGTAAATTCGCAGGGAAACACCATATATTTT. The rearrangement joins TRBV9 to TRBJ1-3; 10 bases are shared with TRBD1. This CDR3 comprises 18 residues. V was clipped by 3 bases and J by 4 bases; unmatched bases: 13. Germline V CDR1 and CDR2: SGDLS, YYNGEE.

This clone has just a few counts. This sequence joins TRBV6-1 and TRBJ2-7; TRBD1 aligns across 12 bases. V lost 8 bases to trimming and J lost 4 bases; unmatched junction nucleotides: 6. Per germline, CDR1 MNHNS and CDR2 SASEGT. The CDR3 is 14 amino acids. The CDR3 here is CASSGQGASYEQYV. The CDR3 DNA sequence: TGTGCCAGCTCGGGACAGGGGGCCTCATACGAGCAGTACGTC.

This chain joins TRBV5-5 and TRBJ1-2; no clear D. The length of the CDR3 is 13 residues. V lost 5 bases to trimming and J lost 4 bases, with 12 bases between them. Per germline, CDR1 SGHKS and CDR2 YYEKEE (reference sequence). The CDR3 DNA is TGTGCCAGCAGGCAACTGTCGGTCTATGGCTACACCTTC. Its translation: CASRQLSVYGYTF.

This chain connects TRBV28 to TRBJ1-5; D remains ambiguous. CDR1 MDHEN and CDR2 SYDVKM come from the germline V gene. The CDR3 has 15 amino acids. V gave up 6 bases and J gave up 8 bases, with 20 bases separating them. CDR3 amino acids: CASRHYEGPREPQHF. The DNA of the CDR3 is TGTGCCAGCAGACATTATGAGGGCCCAAGGGAGCCCCAGCATTTT.

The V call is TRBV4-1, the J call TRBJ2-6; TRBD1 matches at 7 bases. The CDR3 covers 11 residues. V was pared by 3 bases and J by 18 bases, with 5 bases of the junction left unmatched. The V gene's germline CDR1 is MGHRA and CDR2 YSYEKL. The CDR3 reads CASSHGDSQTF. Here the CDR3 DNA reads TGCGCCAGCAGCCACGGGGACAGTCAGACTTTC.

The CDR3 loop reads CASRLPRRDGGSYEQYV. The CDR3 DNA follows: TGTGCAAGTCGCTTACCGAGGAGGGACGGAGGCTCCTACGAGCAGTACGTC. The chain is built from TRBV12-2 and TRBJ2-7; the table's D call of TRBD2 was not tested on the DNA. TRBV12-2 is recorded as a pseudogene. The CDR3 has 17 amino acids.

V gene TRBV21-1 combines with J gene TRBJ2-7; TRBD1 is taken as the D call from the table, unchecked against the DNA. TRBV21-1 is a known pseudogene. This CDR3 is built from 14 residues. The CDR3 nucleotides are TGTGCCAGCAGCAAAGACAGGGCGGTCCACGAGCAGTACGTC. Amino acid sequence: CASSKDRAVHEQYV.

The CDR3 region is CASSLSGGQGLSTDTQYF. The CDR3 nucleotides are TGTGCCAGCAGTTTATCAGGGGGTCAGGGCCTGAGCACAGATACGCAGTATTTT. V is TRBV27 and J is TRBJ2-3; the D gene is possibly TRBD1 (6 bases). V lost 0 bases and J 0 bases, leaving 16 bases between the germline ends. The germline V gene has CDR1 MNHEY and CDR2 SMNVEV (reference sequence). The CDR3 contains 18 residues.

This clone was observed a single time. The chain's CDR3 is CASSLLPDFPRDYNEQFF. CDR3 nucleotide sequence: TGTGCCAGCAGTTTATTACCGGACTTCCCCAGAGACTACAATGAGCAGTTCTTC. This chain links TRBV28 with TRBJ2-1; perhaps TRBD2 as D (5 bases). Germline CDR1 reads MDHEN; CDR2 reads SYDVKM. CDR3 length equals 18 residues. V dropped 1 base and J dropped 3 bases, with 19 bases sitting between them.

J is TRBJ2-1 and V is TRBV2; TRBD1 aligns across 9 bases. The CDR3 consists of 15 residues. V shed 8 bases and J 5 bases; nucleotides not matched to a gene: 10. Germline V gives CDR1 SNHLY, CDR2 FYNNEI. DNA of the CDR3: TGTGCCAGCCATAGGCCGGGACAGGGTGACAATGAGCAGTTCTTC. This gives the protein CASHRPGQGDNEQFF.

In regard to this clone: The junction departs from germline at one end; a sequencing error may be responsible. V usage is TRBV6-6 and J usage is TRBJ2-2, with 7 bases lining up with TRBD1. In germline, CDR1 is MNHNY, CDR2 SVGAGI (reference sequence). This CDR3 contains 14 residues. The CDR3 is CASSSDRMIGEPFF. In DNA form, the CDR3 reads TGTGCCAGCAGTTCGGACAGGATGATCGGGGAGCCGTTTTTT.

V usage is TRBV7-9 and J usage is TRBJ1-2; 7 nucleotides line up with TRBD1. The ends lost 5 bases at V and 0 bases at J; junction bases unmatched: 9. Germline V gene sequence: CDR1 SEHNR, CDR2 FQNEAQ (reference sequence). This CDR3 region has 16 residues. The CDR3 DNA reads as TGTGCCAGCAGCCCGAGGGCAGGGGGGACTAACTATGGCTACACCTTC. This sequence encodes CASSPRAGGTNYGYTF.

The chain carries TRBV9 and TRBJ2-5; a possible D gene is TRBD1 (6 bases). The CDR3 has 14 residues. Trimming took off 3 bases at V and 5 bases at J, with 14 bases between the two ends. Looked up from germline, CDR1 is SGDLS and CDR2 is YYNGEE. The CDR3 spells CASSATGHPETQYF. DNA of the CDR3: TGTGCCAGCAGCGCAACGGGACACCCCGAGACCCAGTACTTC.